This T cell receptor (beta chain) was retrieved from a study of CD8 T cells in Susac syndrome. The RNA input was roughly 0.5 to 1 ug, and it was reverse transcribed with random hexamers. The method of amplification for TCR beta CDR3 was immunoSEQ multiplex PCR, covering 54 Vbeta and 13 Jbeta. TCRdb analysed the immunoSEQ multiplex PCR reads with MiXCR anew, one entry per CDR3 protein. Counted here are about 400,000 distinct CDR3 sequences, around 85% occurring once; the ten biggest clones make up approximately 0.12%. The CDR3 contains 15 residues. The germline V gene encodes CDR1 MGHRA and CDR2 YSYEKL. Trimming cost V 1 base and J 3 bases; bases outside gene matches: 5. Notes on the study in general: The authors acknowledged that their TCR sequencing and HLA analysis involved a relatively small number of individuals.

As for this clonotype: Its antigen is not identified.

The sequencing sample was made of CD8+ T cells from PBMCs. The clonotype comes from a human donor with multiple sclerosis. The rearrangement joins TRBV4-1 to TRBJ2-7; TRBD1 agrees at 8 bases. The CDR3 sequence: CASSQATGTGYEQYF. For the CDR3, the DNA is TGCGCCAGCAGCCAAGCCACCGGGACAGGCTACGAGCAGTACTTC.